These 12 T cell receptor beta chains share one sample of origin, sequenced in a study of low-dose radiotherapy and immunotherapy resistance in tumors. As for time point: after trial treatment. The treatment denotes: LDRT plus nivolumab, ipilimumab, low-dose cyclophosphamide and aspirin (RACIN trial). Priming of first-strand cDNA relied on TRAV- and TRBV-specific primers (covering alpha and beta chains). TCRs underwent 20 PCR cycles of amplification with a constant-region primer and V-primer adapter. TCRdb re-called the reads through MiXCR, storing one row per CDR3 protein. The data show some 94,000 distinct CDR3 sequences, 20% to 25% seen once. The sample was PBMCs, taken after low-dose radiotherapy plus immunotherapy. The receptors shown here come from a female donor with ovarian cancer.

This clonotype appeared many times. DNA for the CDR3: TGTGCCAGCAGCCACTCGGACGGCCGCAGCTATGGCTACACCTTC. This codes for CASSHSDGRSYGYTF. This chain links TRBV3-1 with TRBJ1-2; D uncertain. Trimming cost V 3 bases and J 4 bases, with 15 bases left between them. The CDR3 is 15 residues long. Germline V CDR1 and CDR2: LGHDT, YNNKEL (reference sequence).

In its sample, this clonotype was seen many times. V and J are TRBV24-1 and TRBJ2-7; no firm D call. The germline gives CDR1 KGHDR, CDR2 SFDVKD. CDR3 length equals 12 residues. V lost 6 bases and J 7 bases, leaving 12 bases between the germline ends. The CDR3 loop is CATSTSGREQYF. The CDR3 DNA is TGTGCCACCAGTACCTCCGGTAGGGAGCAGTACTTC.

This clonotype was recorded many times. The CDR3 DNA sequence: TGCGCCAGCAGCTTGGGGACAGCCGCCGGTACCTTC. It codes for CASSLGTAAGTF. The chain has TRBV5-1 and TRBJ1-2; the D gene is possibly TRBD1 (6 bases). V dropped 0 bases and J dropped 14 bases, with 14 bases sitting between them. This CDR3 has 12 amino acids. The germline V gene has CDR1 SGHRS and CDR2 YFSETQ.

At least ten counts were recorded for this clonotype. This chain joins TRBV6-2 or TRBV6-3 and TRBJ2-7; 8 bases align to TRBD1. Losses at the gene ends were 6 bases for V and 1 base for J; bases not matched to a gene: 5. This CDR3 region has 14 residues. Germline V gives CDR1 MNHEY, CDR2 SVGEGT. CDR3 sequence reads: CASRRQGWSYEQYF. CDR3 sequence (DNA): TGTGCCAGCAGACGACAGGGGTGGTCCTACGAGCAGTACTTC.

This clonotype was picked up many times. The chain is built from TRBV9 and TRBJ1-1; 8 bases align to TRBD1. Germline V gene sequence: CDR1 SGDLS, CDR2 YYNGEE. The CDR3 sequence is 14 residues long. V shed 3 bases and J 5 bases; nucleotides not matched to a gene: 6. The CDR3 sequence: CASSDDRGSTEAFF. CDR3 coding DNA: TGTGCCAGCAGCGACGACAGGGGTAGTACTGAAGCTTTCTTT.

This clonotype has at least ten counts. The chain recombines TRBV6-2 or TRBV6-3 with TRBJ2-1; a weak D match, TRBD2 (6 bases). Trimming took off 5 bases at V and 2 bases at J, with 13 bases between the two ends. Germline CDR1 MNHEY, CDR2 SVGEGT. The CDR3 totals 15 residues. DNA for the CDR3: TGTGCCAGCAGTCCTGACGGGAGCCCCTACAATGAGCAGTTCTTC. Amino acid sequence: CASSPDGSPYNEQFF.

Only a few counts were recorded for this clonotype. CDR3 loop: CASSTRTGAANTEAFF. CDR3 DNA: TGTGCCAGTAGTACCCGGACAGGGGCGGCGAACACTGAAGCTTTCTTT. This sequence joins TRBV19 and TRBJ1-1; 9 bases align to TRBD1. This CDR3 is built from 16 residues. Germline V gene data show CDR1 as LNHDA and CDR2 as SQIVND (reference sequence). V was pared by 4 bases and J by 1 base, with 7 bases of the junction left unmatched.

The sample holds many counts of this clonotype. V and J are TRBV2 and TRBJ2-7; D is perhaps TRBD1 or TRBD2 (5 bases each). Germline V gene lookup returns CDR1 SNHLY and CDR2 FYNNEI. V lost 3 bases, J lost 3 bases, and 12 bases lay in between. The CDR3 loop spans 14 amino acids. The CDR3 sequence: CASSEGPGSYEQYF. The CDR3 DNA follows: TGTGCCAGCAGTGAGGGTCCAGGGAGCTACGAGCAGTACTTC.

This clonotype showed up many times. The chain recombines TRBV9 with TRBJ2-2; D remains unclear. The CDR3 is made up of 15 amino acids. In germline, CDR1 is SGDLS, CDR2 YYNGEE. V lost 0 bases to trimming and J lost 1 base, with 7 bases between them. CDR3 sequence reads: CASSVDLVNTGELFF. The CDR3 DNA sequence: TGTGCCAGCAGCGTAGATCTAGTGAACACCGGGGAGCTGTTTTTT.

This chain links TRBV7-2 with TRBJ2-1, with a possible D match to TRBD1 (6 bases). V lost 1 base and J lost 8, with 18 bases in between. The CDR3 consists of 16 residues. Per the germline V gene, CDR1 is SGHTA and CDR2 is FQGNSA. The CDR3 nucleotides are TGTGCCAGCAGCTTAGGGGCCCTGCGGACAGCAGATGAGCAGTTCTTC. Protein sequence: CASSLGALRTADEQFF.

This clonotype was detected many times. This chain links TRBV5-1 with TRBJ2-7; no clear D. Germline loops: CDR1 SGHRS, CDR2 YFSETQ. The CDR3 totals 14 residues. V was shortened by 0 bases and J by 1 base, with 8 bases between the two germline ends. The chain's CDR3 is CASSLVGRSYEQYF. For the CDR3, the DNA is TGCGCCAGCAGCTTGGTGGGCAGATCCTACGAGCAGTACTTC.

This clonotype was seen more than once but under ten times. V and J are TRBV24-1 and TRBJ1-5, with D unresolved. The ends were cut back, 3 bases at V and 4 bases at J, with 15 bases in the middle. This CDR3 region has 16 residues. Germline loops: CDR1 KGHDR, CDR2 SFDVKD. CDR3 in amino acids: CATSDPSAGGNQPQHF. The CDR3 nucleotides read TGTGCCACCAGTGATCCCAGCGCCGGCGGGAATCAGCCCCAGCATTTT.